What follows describes a single T cell receptor (beta chain). This sample was taken from a study of blood T cell repertoires in COVID-19. On the study more broadly: Samples representing acute and convalescent COVID-19 were sourced from the United States, Italy and Spain. PBMCs, B-cell-depleted T cells, or T cells were the source of the cDNA or gDNA that made up the material.

Original analysis: Reference gene primers were amplified, and this amplification served to estimate nucleated cell counts. Sequencing used immunoSEQ multiplex PCR; TCRdb keeps in-frame clones, though not all of them. V and J calls and clone size come straight from that table; D and trimming were deduced from the DNA. Seen here are around 260,000 clones, 80% to 90% observed once, and the top ten hold approximately 0.84%. V was clipped by 4 bases and J by 5 bases; unmatched bases: 6. CDR1 PRHDT and CDR2 FYEKMQ come from the germline V gene (reference sequence). The CDR3 has 14 amino acids. The sample consisted of peripheral blood. The chain uses TRBV13 and TRBJ2-5, with 8 bases aligning to TRBD1. This clonotype originated in a man aged 30-40 years with acute or convalescent COVID-19. This CDR3 is CASSSGQGVETQYF. The CDR3 nucleotides are TGTGCCAGCAGCTCAGGACAGGGCGTTGAGACCCAGTACTTC.